A selection of T cell receptor beta chains follows, all from one sample in a study of T-cell memory formation after mild COVID-19. TCRdb called the 5' RACE reads again in MiXCR, with one record for every CDR3 protein. The sample holds about 290,000 distinct CDR3 sequences, approximately 15% seen once. The sequenced sample consisted of PBMCs or a T cell subset sorted from them (not recorded which). The receptor source for this set is a man younger than 35 who had mild COVID-19 (a few samples of this study predate the infection). Cell type and time point are not known. The CDR3 runs from the conserved cysteine through the conserved F or W. Each record gives: J gene, V gene, clone size, D gene, CDR3 DNA, CDR3 protein. A D gene is named only where the DNA matches it firmly. Clone size, where shown, is once, few, many, or a class for clones that have expanded.

TRBJ1-2 TRBV7-2 few TRBD1 TGTGCCAGCGGCCAGTACAGGGGCGCGGGGGGCTACACCTTC CASGQYRGAGGYTF
TRBJ2-3 TRBV15 many TRBD2 TGTGCCACCAGCAGGACTAGCGGGGGGGCAGATACGCAGTATTTT CATSRTSGGADTQYF
TRBJ1-2 TRBV12-3/TRBV12-4 many - TGTGCCAGCAGTTTCGGTATGGGGCGGAACTATGGCTACACCTTC CASSFGMGRNYGYTF
TRBJ2-2 TRBV5-1 - TRBD1 TGCGCCAGCAGCGTGGGACAGATCGCGAACACCGGGGAGCTGTTTTTT CASSVGQIANTGELFF
TRBJ1-5 TRBV12-3/TRBV12-4 - - TGTGCCAGCAGTTTAGCTGCCGCGGTGGGTCAGCCCCAGCATTTT CASSLAAAVGQPQHF
TRBJ2-1 TRBV5-1 - - TGCGCCAGCAGGGAGTTAGCGCGCTCCTACAATGAGCAGTTCTTC CASRELARSYNEQFF
TRBJ1-1 TRBV20-1 - - TGCAGTGCTTTTGTTCCGATGAACACTGAAGCTTTCTTT CSAFVPMNTEAFF
TRBJ1-3 TRBV7-2 - - TGTGCCAGCAGTCCTCAGGGGACTGGAAACACCATATATTTT CASSPQGTGNTIYF
TRBJ2-2 TRBV5-1 few TRBD1 TGCGCCAGCAGCTGGCCGGGACAGGGACGGACCGGGGAGCTGTTTTTT CASSWPGQGRTGELFF
TRBJ1-5 TRBV20-1 - - TGCAGTGCTAGAGGGGGCAACCAGCCCCAGCATTTT CSARGGNQPQHF
TRBJ2-7 TRBV5-1 - TRBD2 TGCGCCAGCAGCGGGACTAGCGCTACCTCCTACGAGCAGTACTTC CASSGTSATSYEQYF
TRBJ1-2 TRBV10-3 - - TGTGCCATCAGTGTAGTGGTCGGAGGGGGTGATGGCTACACCTTC CAISVVVGGGDGYTF